The clone carrying this T cell receptor (beta chain) has at least ten counts. These data belong to a study of T cells after yellow fever vaccination. TCRdb re-derived calls from the 5' RACE reads in MiXCR, one entry per CDR3 protein. The table lists around 63,000 distinct CDR3 sequences, about 7% of them singletons, with 35% to 45% in the top ten. The length of the CDR3 is 13 residues. Germline V gene data show CDR1 as MNHEY and CDR2 as SMNVEV (reference sequence). The junction had 1 base not matched to a gene; V was cut back by 3 bases and J by 2 bases. The sequence was obtained from a man aged 25 to 40 who received the YFV17D yellow fever vaccine. The chain is built from TRBV27 and TRBJ2-7; 7 bases agree with TRBD1. The material sequenced was CD8+ T cells sorted from PBMCs, taken 15 days after the yellow fever booster vaccination. CDR3 residues: CASSFGQAYEQYF. Here the CDR3 DNA reads TGTGCCAGCAGTTTTGGACAGGCCTACGAGCAGTACTTC.